Listed here are 3 T cell receptor beta chains from one sample, sequenced in a study of shared T cell receptors in the human thymus. Profiling relied on immunoSEQ multiplex PCR, and the TCRdb table lists in-frame clones only, not all of them. The sample includes some 660,000 clones, about 89% seen only once; the top ten take roughly 0.0087%. A further study also used this sample, focusing on human thymus T cells.

Sequenced: thymocytes. All receptors come from a boy under two years old with a congenital heart defect.

The chain links TRBV4-1 to TRBJ2-7; TRBD1 aligns across 8 bases. V lost 3 bases to trimming and J lost 4 bases; unmatched junction nucleotides: 14. The germline V gene encodes CDR1 MGHRA and CDR2 YSYEKL. The CDR3 loop spans 17 amino acids. CDR3 region: CASSQRARQGLGYEQYF. The CDR3 nucleotides are TGCGCCAGCAGCCAGAGGGCCCGACAGGGGTTGGGTTACGAGCAGTACTTC.

The gene calls are TRBV5-6 and TRBJ1-6; D is ambiguous. This CDR3 has 14 amino acids. Germline CDR1 reads SGHDT; CDR2 reads YYEEEE. Trimming removed 5 bases from V and 4 bases from J, with 10 bases in between. DNA of the CDR3: TGTGCCAGCAGTTACGGGAGTTATAATTCACCCCTCCACTTT. Translated: CASSYGSYNSPLHF.

This chain joins TRBV18 and TRBJ2-1, with 8 nucleotides matching TRBD2. Germline-derived CDR1 and CDR2 are KGHSH and LQKENI. The CDR3 loop spans 16 amino acids. V shed 0 bases and J 9 bases; nucleotides not matched to a gene: 10. The CDR3 DNA reads as TGTGCCAGCTCACCACCAGGCGGGACTAGACTCGGTGAGCAGTTCTTC. Its translation is CASSPPGGTRLGEQFF.